This T cell receptor (beta chain) comes out of a study of post-analysis software for immune sequencing data. Study-wide findings and caveats: Four or five TRBV segments, TRBV5-6, TRBV5-1 and TRBV20-1 among them, were found more frequent in patients than controls.

Researchers reported that TCR beta cDNA libraries carried unique molecular identifiers. The T cell input of roughly 0.95 to 10 million gave approximately 500,000 cDNA molecules. TCRdb independently ran MiXCR on the PCR reads; one entry per CDR3 protein. There are 750,000 to 950,000 distinct CDR3 sequences in the sample; about half occur only once, and 4.9% lies in the top ten. In its sample, this clonotype was seen once. Its antigen is as yet unknown. This CDR3 region has 13 residues. CDR1 is LGHDT and CDR2 is YNNKEL in the germline V gene (reference sequence). The ends were cut back, 9 bases at V and 0 bases at J, with 9 bases in the middle.

This clonotype was obtained from a girl aged 5-17 years with multiple sclerosis. The chain employs TRBV3-1 and TRBJ1-5; no clear D. Sequencing used blood. The CDR3 sequence is CARKQYSNQPQHF. CDR3 DNA sequence: TGTGCCAGAAAACAGTATAGCAATCAGCCCCAGCATTTT.